This is a list of T cell receptor beta chains from one sample in a study of blood T cells in healthy people across ages. TCRdb reprocessed the 5' RACE reads via MiXCR and lists one record per CDR3 protein. The table includes about 640,000 distinct CDR3 sequences, under 70% detected once. The sample consisted of blood. The source of these receptors is a man in his 60s in good health. Each CDR3 is given without its conserved first and last residue.

J: TRBJ1-5; V: TRBV12-5; CDR3: ASASGNQPQH
J: TRBJ2-2; V: TRBV7-6; CDR3: ASSHQTNRGPNTGELF
J: TRBJ2-1; V: TRBV5-1; CDR3: ASSSPRAYNEQF
J: TRBJ1-5; V: TRBV6-6; CDR3: ASSYSRQGADQPQH
J: TRBJ1-6; V: TRBV7-9; CDR3: ASSLDTDNSPLH
J: TRBJ1-5; V: TRBV5-1; CDR3: ASRLGPYSNQPQH
J: TRBJ2-4; V: TRBV28; CDR3: VSSLGADGAKNIQY
J: TRBJ2-7; V: TRBV20-1; CDR3: SAEGDRGSEQY
J: TRBJ2-1; V: TRBV5-1; CDR3: ASSLGTGAYNEQF
J: TRBJ1-5; V: TRBV7-2; CDR3: ASSLGDHPGQPQH
J: TRBJ2-3; V: TRBV7-2; CDR3: ASGTRTSFTDTQY
J: TRBJ2-7; V: TRBV11-2; CDR3: ASSLDRVSEQY
J: TRBJ2-1; V: TRBV4-2; CDR3: ASRALAGGYNEQF
J: TRBJ1-5; V: TRBV5-1; CDR3: ASRWGLDSNQPQH
J: TRBJ2-3; V: TRBV20-1; CDR3: SAPGTRGADTQY
J: TRBJ2-1; V: TRBV5-1; CDR3: ASSLFPTGLAGGQEQF
J: TRBJ1-2; V: TRBV5-1; CDR3: ASSFLPAAGYT
J: TRBJ2-7; V: TRBV18; CDR3: ASSPPGSSTYEQY
J: TRBJ1-4; V: TRBV5-1; CDR3: ASSRPSRSEKLF
J: TRBJ1-2; V: TRBV4-1; CDR3: ASSQGIGPYGYT
J: TRBJ1-5; V: TRBV5-1; CDR3: ASSPLGTGGQPQH
J: TRBJ2-1; V: TRBV29-1; CDR3: SGGHNEQF
J: TRBJ2-1; V: TRBV6-1; CDR3: ASSRSGGGASYNEQF
J: TRBJ2-7; V: TRBV15; CDR3: ATSTNLDSYEQY
J: NA; V: TRBV20-1; CDR3: SALLRASEQF
J: TRBJ2-6; V: TRBV28; CDR3: ASSFGTGPAGANVLT
J: TRBJ2-7; V: TRBV5-1; CDR3: ASSLDYSYEQY
J: TRBJ1-5; V: TRBV5-6; CDR3: ASSPRFGSNQPQH
J: TRBJ1-5; V: TRBV6-6; CDR3: ASSYGRHSNPPQH
J: TRBJ1-2; V: TRBV27; CDR3: ASSLGQGAGYT
J: TRBJ2-7; V: TRBV20-1; CDR3: SARDGQNSYEQY
J: TRBJ2-7; V: TRBV3-1; CDR3: ASSPLTGSGEQY
J: TRBJ2-2; V: TRBV6-5; CDR3: ASSVSGGNTGELF